The next 16 T cell receptor beta chains were all read from a single sample in a study of persistence of HIV-infected CD4 T cells. The libraries were made with immunoSEQ version 4 in survey mode. Assay: immunoSEQ multiplex PCR; the TCRdb copy retains only in-frame clones and omits some. The data show roughly 34,000 clones, with 82% seen just once and roughly 6.7% held by the top ten. Which antigens these TCRs recognize remains unknown. The stimulus was lysate of CMV-infected fibroblasts, about 10 ug/mL. CD40L/CD69 double-negative CD45RO-high memory CD4+ T cells were collected. The sequencing here drew on CD4+ T cells sorted from PBMCs after approximately 19-hour stimulation, taken from a patient who received antiretroviral therapy. These receptors were collected from an adult woman with HIV who was CMV-seropositive.

The rearrangement links TRBV19 to TRBJ1-2, with D uncertain. Between the trimmed V and J ends, which lost 1 base and 5 bases, there was a span of 8 bases. The CDR3 spans 13 residues. Germline values: CDR1 LNHDA, CDR2 SQIVND (reference sequence). The CDR3 spells CASSIVGSYGYTF. Here the CDR3 DNA reads TGTGCCAGTAGTATAGTTGGATCTTATGGCTACACCTTC.

The V and J genes are TRBV24-1 and TRBJ1-1, with a possible D match to TRBD1 (6 bases). Germline V gene lookup returns CDR1 KGHDR and CDR2 SFDVKD. The CDR3 runs to 14 residues. The ends were cut back, 7 bases at V and 0 bases at J, with 11 bases in the middle. In DNA form, the CDR3 reads TGTGCCACCAGGGACAGTCGGGTGAACACTGAAGCTTTCTTT. This sequence encodes CATRDSRVNTEAFF.

This clone was counted between two and nine times. Other DNA sequences in this specimen translate into the identical CDR3. The genes are TRBV7-8 and TRBJ1-1; D is unresolved. V gave up 1 base and J gave up 1 base, with 7 bases separating them. The CDR3 loop spans 14 amino acids. Germline CDR1 SGHVS, CDR2 FQNEAQ. CDR3 DNA sequence: TGTGCCAGCAGCTTAGGAACGGCGAACACTGAAGCTTTCTTT. This translates into CASSLGTANTEAFF.

The CDR3: CASSFDRGSSPLHF. CDR3 in DNA: TGCGCCAGCAGCTTCGACAGGGGGAGTTCACCCCTCCACTTT. The chain carries TRBV5-1 and TRBJ1-6, with 9 nucleotides matching TRBD1. Unmatched junction bases numbered 3, after V lost 2 bases and J lost 9 bases. Germline CDR1 reads SGHRS; CDR2 reads YFSETQ. The CDR3 spans 14 residues.

The chain uses TRBV5-1 and TRBJ1-6; D may be TRBD1 (6 bases). Per germline, CDR1 SGHRS and CDR2 YFSETQ. Trimming pared 4 bases from V and 10 bases from J, leaving 15 bases between. CDR3 length: 14 residues. CDR3 nucleotide sequence: TGCGCCAGCAGCGCCATCGGACAGCAATCACCCCTCCACTTT. Residues: CASSAIGQQSPLHF.

This chain links TRBV5-1 with TRBJ1-1; D possibly corresponds to TRBD1 (5 bases). The CDR3 consists of 17 residues. Trimming stripped 1 base from V and 7 bases from J, with 23 bases between. The germline V gene encodes CDR1 SGHRS and CDR2 YFSETQ. The CDR3 region has the DNA TGCGCCAGCAGCTTGTCAACACCCTCAGGAGGGGAGAGTGAAGCTTTCTTT. Protein sequence: CASSLSTPSGGESEAFF. Full variable domain (missing parts from reference TRBV5-1 and TRBJ1-1): KAGVTQTPRYLIKTRGQQVTLSCSPISGHRSVSWYQQTPGQGLQFLFEYFSETQRNKGNFPGRFSGRQFSNSRSEMNVSTLELGDSALYLCASSLSTPSGGESEAFFGQGTRLTVV.

The gene calls are TRBV7-2 and TRBJ2-7; TRBD1 is a possible D gene (5 bases). The CDR3 has 14 amino acids. Germline CDR1 SGHTA, CDR2 FQGNSA. The ends were cut back, 2 bases at V and 4 bases at J, with 12 bases in the middle. The CDR3: CASSLPGYGYEQYF. The CDR3 bases are TGTGCCAGCAGCTTACCAGGGTACGGATACGAGCAGTACTTC.

This clone has only a few counts. The V gene is TRBV18, the J gene TRBJ2-7; 8 bases are a match to TRBD1. Germline trimming cut 3 bases from V and 5 bases from J; bases unmatched to any gene: 6. The CDR3 covers 14 residues. CDR1 and CDR2 (germline): KGHSH, LQKENI. CDR3 region: CASSPNRGDHEQYF. CDR3 DNA: TGTGCCAGCTCACCTAACAGGGGGGACCACGAGCAGTACTTC. Full variable domain (missing parts from reference TRBV18 and TRBJ2-7): NAGVMQNPRHLVRRRGQEARLRCSPMKGHSHVYWYRQLPEEGLKFMVYLQKENIIDESGMPKERFSAEFPKEGPSILRIQQVVRGDSAAYFCASSPNRGDHEQYFGPGTRLTVT.

This sequence joins TRBV27 and TRBJ1-1; D uncertain. The CDR3 runs 14 residues. V dropped 0 bases and J dropped 4 bases, with 9 bases sitting between them. Looked up from germline, CDR1 is MNHEY and CDR2 is SMNVEV (reference sequence). The CDR3 nucleotides read TGTGCCAGCAGTTTATCGAATAAAGGCACTGAAGCTTTCTTT. It codes for CASSLSNKGTEAFF.

The chain couples TRBV7-8 to TRBJ2-7; D is tentatively TRBD1 or TRBD2 (6 bases each). The CDR3 extends over 14 amino acids. In germline, CDR1 is SGHVS, CDR2 FQNEAQ. Trimming cost V 8 bases and J 7 bases, with 21 bases left between them. Written as DNA, the CDR3 is TGTGCCAGCGCGTCGAAAGGGGGGCTAGAGGAGCAGTACTTC. Protein: CASASKGGLEEQYF.

This chain uses TRBV5-1 with TRBJ2-7, with D maybe TRBD1 (6 bases). Germline assignment: CDR1 SGHRS and CDR2 YFSETQ. The CDR3 contains 15 residues. V lost 0 bases and J lost 6, with 16 bases in between. The chain's CDR3 is CASSLGQGSWGEQYF. CDR3 nucleotide sequence: TGCGCCAGCAGCTTGGGGCAGGGGAGCTGGGGCGAGCAGTACTTC.

CDR3 in DNA: TGCAGCGTTGACAGGGGAGATACGCAGTATTTT. It yields the protein CSVDRGDTQYF. The chain recombines TRBV29-1 with TRBJ2-3; D is possibly TRBD1 (6 bases). Trimming pared 3 bases from V and 5 bases from J, leaving 6 bases between. The CDR3 is made up of 11 amino acids. Germline V gene lookup returns CDR1 SQVTM and CDR2 ANQGSEA.

This clone was detected only a few times. The V and J genes are TRBV5-5 and TRBJ1-6, with 8 bases fitting TRBD1. J gave up 9 bases and V 2 bases, and 7 bases lay outside the gene matches. This CDR3 has 15 amino acids. Germline V gene lookup returns CDR1 SGHKS and CDR2 YYEKEE (reference sequence). The CDR3 spells CASSLSGQGSSPLHF. The CDR3 bases are TGTGCCAGCAGCTTAAGTGGACAGGGTAGTTCACCCCTCCACTTT.

The CDR3 DNA sequence: TGTGCCAGCAGCCCCCCGCGGACCACCTATGGCTACACCTTC. It encodes CASSPPRTTYGYTF. The rearrangement joins TRBV7-2 to TRBJ1-2; no clear D gene. Between the trimmed V and J ends, which lost 5 bases and 4 bases, there was a span of 14 bases. The CDR3 has 14 amino acids. CDR1 SGHTA and CDR2 FQGNSA come from the germline V gene.

This sequence joins TRBV2 and TRBJ1-4; 8 bases agree with TRBD1. V lost 10 bases and J lost 6; bases outside the gene matches: 4. The CDR3 contains 12 residues. Germline V gene sequence: CDR1 SNHLY, CDR2 FYNNEI. DNA of the CDR3: TGTGCCAAAGGACAGGGAGATGAAAAACTGTTTTTT. Residues: CAKGQGDEKLFF.

This CDR3 reads CASSTNPPGRHYGYTF. CDR3 nucleotides: TGTGCCAGTAGTACTAACCCCCCGGGACGGCACTATGGCTACACCTTC. V and J are TRBV19 and TRBJ1-2, with a weak D call TRBD1 (5 bases). This CDR3 region has 16 residues. Between the trimmed V and J ends, which lost 4 bases and 3 bases, there was a span of 18 bases. Germline V gives CDR1 LNHDA, CDR2 SQIVND (reference sequence).